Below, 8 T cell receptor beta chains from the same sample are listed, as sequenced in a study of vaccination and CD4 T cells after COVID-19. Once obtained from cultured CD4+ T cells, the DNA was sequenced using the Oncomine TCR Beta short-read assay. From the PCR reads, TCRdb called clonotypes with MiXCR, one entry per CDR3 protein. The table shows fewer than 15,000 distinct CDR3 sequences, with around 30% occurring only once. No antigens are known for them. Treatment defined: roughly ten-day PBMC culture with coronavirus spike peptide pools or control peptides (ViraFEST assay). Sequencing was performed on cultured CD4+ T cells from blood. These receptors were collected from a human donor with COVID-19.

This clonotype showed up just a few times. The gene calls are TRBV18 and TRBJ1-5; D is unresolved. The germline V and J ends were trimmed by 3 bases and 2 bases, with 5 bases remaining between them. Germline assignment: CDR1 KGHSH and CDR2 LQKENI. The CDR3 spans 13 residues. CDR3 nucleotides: TGTGCCAGCTCACCGTACGGCAATCAGCCCCAGCATTTT. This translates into CASSPYGNQPQHF.

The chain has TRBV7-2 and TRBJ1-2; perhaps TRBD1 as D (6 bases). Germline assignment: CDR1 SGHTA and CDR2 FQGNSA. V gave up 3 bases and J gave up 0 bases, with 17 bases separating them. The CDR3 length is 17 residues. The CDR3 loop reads CASSLGFGQLPNYGYTF. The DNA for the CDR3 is TGTGCCAGCAGCTTGGGTTTCGGACAGCTTCCTAACTATGGCTACACCTTC.

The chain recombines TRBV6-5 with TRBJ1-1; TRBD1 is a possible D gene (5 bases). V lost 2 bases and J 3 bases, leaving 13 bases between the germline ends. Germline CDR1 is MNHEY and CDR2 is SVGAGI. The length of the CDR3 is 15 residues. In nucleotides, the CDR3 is TGTGCCAGCAGTTACCCCCAGGGCTTGGACACTGAAGCTTTCTTT. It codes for CASSYPQGLDTEAFF.

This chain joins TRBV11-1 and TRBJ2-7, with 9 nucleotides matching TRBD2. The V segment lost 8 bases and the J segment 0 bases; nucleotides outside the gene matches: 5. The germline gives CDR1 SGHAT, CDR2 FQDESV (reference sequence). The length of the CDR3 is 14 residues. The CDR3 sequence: CASRPGLASYEQYF. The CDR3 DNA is TGTGCCAGCCGGCCGGGACTAGCCTCCTACGAGCAGTACTTC.

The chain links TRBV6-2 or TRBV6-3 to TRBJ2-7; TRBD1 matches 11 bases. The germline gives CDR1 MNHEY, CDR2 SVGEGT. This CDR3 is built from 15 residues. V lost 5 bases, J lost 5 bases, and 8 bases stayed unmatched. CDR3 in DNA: TGTGCCAGCAGTAAGGACAGGGGGCGATTCAACGAGCAGTACTTC. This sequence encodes CASSKDRGRFNEQYF.

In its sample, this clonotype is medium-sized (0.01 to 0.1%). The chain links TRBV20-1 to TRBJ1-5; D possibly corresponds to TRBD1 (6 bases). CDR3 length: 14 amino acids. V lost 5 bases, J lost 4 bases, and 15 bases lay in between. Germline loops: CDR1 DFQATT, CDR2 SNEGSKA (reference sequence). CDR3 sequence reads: CSAPTGYGNQPQHF. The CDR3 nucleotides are TGCAGTGCTCCCACAGGGTACGGAAATCAGCCCCAGCATTTT.

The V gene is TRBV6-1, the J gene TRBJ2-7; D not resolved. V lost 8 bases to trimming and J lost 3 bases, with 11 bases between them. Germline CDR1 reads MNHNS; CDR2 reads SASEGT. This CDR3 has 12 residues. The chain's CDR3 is CASGLGDYEQYF. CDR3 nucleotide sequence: TGTGCCAGCGGCCTAGGAGACTACGAGCAGTACTTC.

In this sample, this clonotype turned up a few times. The DNA for the CDR3 is TGTGCCAGCAGCAACAGGGAGGGATCACCCCTCCACTTT. Amino acid sequence: CASSNREGSPLHF. This chain joins TRBV7-2 and TRBJ1-6; perhaps TRBD1 as D (6 bases). Germline V lookup: CDR1 SGHTA, CDR2 FQGNSA. Trimming took off 5 bases at V and 10 bases at J, with 12 bases between the two ends. The CDR3 has 13 residues.